The 9 T cell receptor beta chains given below trace back to one sample, sequenced in a study of T cells after yellow fever vaccination. TCRdb ran MiXCR on the 5' RACE reads and lists one entry per CDR3 protein. Of roughly 500,000 distinct CDR3 sequences in the sample, 15% to 20% were seen once. Sequences were derived from PBMCs, sampled 15 days after the yellow fever booster vaccination. The receptors derive from a man aged 25-45 years who received the YFV17D yellow fever vaccine.

In this sample, this clonotype turned up a few times. The rearrangement uses TRBV5-1 and TRBJ2-1, with 10 bases aligning to TRBD2. V dropped 2 bases and J dropped 8; count of bases not matched to a gene: 10. Germline V gene sequence: CDR1 SGHRS, CDR2 YFSETQ. The CDR3 consists of 16 residues. CDR3 nucleotide sequence: TGCGCCAGCAGCTTAAGCCTAGCGGGAGTAGGCCATGAGCAGTTCTTC. It specifies CASSLSLAGVGHEQFF.

This clonotype showed up just a few times. J is TRBJ1-2 and V is TRBV5-1; unclear D gene. The CDR3 extends over 14 amino acids. V was pared by 4 bases and J by 3 bases, with 13 bases between. Germline V gene sequence: CDR1 SGHRS, CDR2 YFSETQ. The CDR3 region has the DNA TGCGCCAGCAGCCCGGAGGTCAGCTACTATGGCTACACCTTC. This gives the protein CASSPEVSYYGYTF.

The chain links TRBV20-1 to TRBJ2-7; 12 nucleotides agree with TRBD2. This CDR3 contains 14 residues. In germline, CDR1 is DFQATT, CDR2 SNEGSKA (reference sequence). The V gene end was trimmed by 7 bases and the J gene end by 5 bases; junction bases not matched to a gene: 9. CDR3 amino acids: CSVTQTSGSNEQYF. CDR3 nucleotide sequence: TGCAGTGTTACCCAGACTAGCGGGAGTAACGAGCAGTACTTC.

The chain combines TRBV28 with TRBJ2-1, with 8 bases fitting TRBD2. Germline-derived CDR1 and CDR2 are MDHEN and SYDVKM. This CDR3 has 20 amino acids. Trimming took 6 bases from V and 0 from J; bases not matched to a gene: 19. Here the CDR3 DNA reads TGTGCCAGCAGCCATCGAGGGACTAGGATCTTGCTGAACTCCTACAATGAGCAGTTCTTC. It codes for CASSHRGTRILLNSYNEQFF. Looking up the rest from reference TRBV28 and TRBJ2-1 gives the full variable domain: DVKVTQSSRYLVKRTGEKVFLECVQDMDHENMFWYRQDPGLGLRLIYFSYDVKMKEKGDIPEGYSVSREKKERFSLILESASTNQTSMYLCASSHRGTRILLNSYNEQFFGPGTRLTVL.

J is TRBJ2-2 and V is TRBV7-9; 10 positions match TRBD2. V shed 2 bases and J 3 bases; nucleotides not matched to a gene: 3. This CDR3 contains 16 residues. CDR1 and CDR2 from the germline V gene are SEHNR and FQNEAQ (reference sequence). In DNA, the CDR3 is TGTGCCAGCAGCTTAAGTCTAGCGGGGGACACCGGGGAGCTGTTTTTT. Encoded protein: CASSLSLAGDTGELFF.

The chain joins TRBV19 to TRBJ2-7; D tentatively reads TRBD1 or TRBD2 (7 bases each). Germline V gene sequence: CDR1 LNHDA, CDR2 SQIVND (reference sequence). The CDR3 is 15 residues long. V lost 6 bases and J 4 bases, leaving 19 bases between the germline ends. CDR3 sequence (DNA): TGTGCCAGTAGCACAGCGGGACAGACGACTTACGAGCAGTACTTC. It translates to CASSTAGQTTYEQYF.

A few counts support this clonotype. This sequence joins TRBV5-1 and TRBJ2-3; a possible D gene is TRBD2 (6 bases). CDR1 and CDR2 from the germline V gene are SGHRS and YFSETQ. V lost 4 bases and J lost 2, with 20 bases in between. The CDR3 contains 17 residues. CDR3 nucleotides: TGCGCCAGCAGCCGTCAAATACGGGGGTCATACACAGATACGCAGTATTTT. Translated: CASSRQIRGSYTDTQYF. The full variable domain, with the rest looked up from reference TRBV5-1 and TRBJ2-3, is KAGVTQTPRYLIKTRGQQVTLSCSPISGHRSVSWYQQTPGQGLQFLFEYFSETQRNKGNFPGRFSGRQFSNSRSEMNVSTLELGDSALYLCASSRQIRGSYTDTQYFGPGTRLTVL.

The table lists this clonotype with a few counts. This rearrangement joins TRBV14 to TRBJ2-7, with 12 bases fitting TRBD2. Germline CDR1 and CDR2: SGHDN and FVKESK. CDR3 length equals 17 residues. Trimming removed 6 bases from V and 5 bases from J; junction bases left unmatched: 14. The chain's CDR3 is CASSTTPLAGGPHEQYF. CDR3 in DNA: TGTGCCAGCAGTACCACTCCCCTAGCGGGAGGGCCGCACGAGCAGTACTTC.

The rearrangement joins TRBV5-6 to TRBJ1-6; 11 positions match TRBD1. The trim removed 6 bases at V and 9 bases at J, leaving 17 bases unmatched. This CDR3 contains 18 residues. Germline loops: CDR1 SGHDT, CDR2 YYEEEE. CDR3 sequence reads: CASINGRDRGIVGSPLHF. CDR3 nucleotides: TGTGCCAGCATCAACGGACGGGACAGGGGGATAGTTGGTTCACCCCTCCACTTT.